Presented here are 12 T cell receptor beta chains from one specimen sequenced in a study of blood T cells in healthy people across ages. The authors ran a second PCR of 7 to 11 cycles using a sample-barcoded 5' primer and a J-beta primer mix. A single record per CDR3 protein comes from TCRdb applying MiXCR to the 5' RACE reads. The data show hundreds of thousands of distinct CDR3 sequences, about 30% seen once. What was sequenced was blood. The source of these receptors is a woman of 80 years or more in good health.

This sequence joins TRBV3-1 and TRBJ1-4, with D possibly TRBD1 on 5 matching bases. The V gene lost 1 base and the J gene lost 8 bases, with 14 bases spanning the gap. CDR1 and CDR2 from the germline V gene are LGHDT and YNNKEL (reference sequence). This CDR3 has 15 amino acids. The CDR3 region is CASSQGGREEEKLFF. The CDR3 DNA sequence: TGTGCCAGCAGCCAAGGTGGCAGGGAGGAAGAAAAACTGTTTTTT.

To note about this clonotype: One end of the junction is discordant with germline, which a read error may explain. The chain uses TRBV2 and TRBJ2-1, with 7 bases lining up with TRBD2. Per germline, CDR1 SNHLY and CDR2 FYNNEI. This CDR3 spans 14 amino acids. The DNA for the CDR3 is TGTGCCGGCAGTACCACGGGGGGAATAGCACACGCGTTCTTC. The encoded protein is CAGSTTGGIAHAFF.

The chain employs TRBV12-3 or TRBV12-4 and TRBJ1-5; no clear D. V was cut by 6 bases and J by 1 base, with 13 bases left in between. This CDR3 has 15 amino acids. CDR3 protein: CASRDRGRSNQPQHF. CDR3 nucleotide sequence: TGTGCCAGCAGGGATAGAGGTCGAAGCAATCAGCCCCAGCATTTT.

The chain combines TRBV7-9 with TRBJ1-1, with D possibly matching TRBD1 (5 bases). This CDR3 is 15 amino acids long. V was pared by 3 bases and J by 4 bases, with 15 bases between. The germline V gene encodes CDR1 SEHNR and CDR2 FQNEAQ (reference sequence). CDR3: CASSLDQGCSTEAFF. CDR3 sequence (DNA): TGTGCCAGCAGCTTGGATCAGGGCTGCTCCACTGAAGCTTTCTTT.

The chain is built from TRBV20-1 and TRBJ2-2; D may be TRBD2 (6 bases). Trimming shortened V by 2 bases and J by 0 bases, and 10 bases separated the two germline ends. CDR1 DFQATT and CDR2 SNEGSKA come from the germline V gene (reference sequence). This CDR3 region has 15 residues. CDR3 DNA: TGCAGTGCTAGAATCGGGGGTGCGAACACCGGGGAGCTGTTTTTT. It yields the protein CSARIGGANTGELFF.

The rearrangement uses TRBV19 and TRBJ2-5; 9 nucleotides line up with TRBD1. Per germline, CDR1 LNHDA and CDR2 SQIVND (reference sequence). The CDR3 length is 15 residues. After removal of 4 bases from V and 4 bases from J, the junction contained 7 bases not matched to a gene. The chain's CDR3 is CASSRGQGGIETQYF. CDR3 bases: TGTGCCAGTAGTAGGGGACAGGGCGGCATAGAGACCCAGTACTTC.

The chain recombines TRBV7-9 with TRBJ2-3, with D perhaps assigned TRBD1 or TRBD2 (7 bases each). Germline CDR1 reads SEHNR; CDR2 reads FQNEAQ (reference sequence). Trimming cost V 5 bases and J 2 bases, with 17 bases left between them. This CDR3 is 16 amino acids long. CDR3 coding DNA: TGTGCCAGCAGCCCTGCGACAGGGAGGGACACAGATACGCAGTATTTT. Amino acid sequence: CASSPATGRDTDTQYF.

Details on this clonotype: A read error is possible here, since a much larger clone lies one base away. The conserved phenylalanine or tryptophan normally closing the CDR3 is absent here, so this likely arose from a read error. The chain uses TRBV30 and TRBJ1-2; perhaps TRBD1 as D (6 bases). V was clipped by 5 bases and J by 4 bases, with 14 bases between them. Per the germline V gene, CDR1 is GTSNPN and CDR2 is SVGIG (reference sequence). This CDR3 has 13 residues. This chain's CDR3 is CAWLPRGGYGYTC. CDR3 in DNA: TGTGCCTGGTTACCCAGGGGTGGCTATGGCTACACCTGC.

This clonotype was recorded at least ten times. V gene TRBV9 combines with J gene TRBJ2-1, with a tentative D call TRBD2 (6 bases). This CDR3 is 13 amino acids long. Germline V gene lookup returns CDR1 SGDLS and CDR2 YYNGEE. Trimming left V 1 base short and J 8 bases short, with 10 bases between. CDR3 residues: CASSVTSRDEQFF. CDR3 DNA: TGTGCCAGCAGCGTAACTAGCCGGGATGAGCAGTTCTTC. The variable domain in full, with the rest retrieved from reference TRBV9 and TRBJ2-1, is DSGVTQTPKHLITATGQRVTLRCSPRSGDLSVYWYQQSLDQGLQFLIQYYNGEERAKGNILERFSAQQFPDLHSELNLSSLELGDSALYFCASSVTSRDEQFFGPGTRLTVL.

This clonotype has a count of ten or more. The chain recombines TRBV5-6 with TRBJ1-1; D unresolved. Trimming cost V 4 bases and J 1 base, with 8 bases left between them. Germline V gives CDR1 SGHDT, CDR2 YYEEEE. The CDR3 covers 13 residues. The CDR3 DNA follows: TGTGCCAGCAGCCCAGCCGGGAACACTGAAGCTTTCTTT. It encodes CASSPAGNTEAFF.

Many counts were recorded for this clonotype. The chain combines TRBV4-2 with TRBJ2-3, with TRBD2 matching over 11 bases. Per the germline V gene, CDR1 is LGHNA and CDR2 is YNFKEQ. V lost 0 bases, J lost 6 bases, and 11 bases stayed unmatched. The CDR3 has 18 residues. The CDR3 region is CASSQDGTSGFGLDTQYF. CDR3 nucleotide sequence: TGTGCCAGCAGCCAAGATGGGACTAGCGGATTTGGGTTGGATACGCAGTATTTT.

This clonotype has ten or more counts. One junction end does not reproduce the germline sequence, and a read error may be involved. CDR3 loop: CASRLAPTSGGSYNEQFF. The CDR3 bases are TGCGCCAGCAGATTGGCCCCGACTAGCGGGGGTTCCTACAATGAGCAGTTCTTC. V and J are TRBV5-1 and TRBJ2-1, with 12 nucleotides matching TRBD2. This CDR3 is built from 18 residues. The germline gives CDR1 SGHRS, CDR2 YFSETQ.